This TCR beta chain was identified in a study of blood T cell repertoires in COVID-19. For the study at large: From T cells, B-cell-depleted T cells, or PBMCs came the material, which was cDNA or gDNA.

Repertoires were generated with immunoSEQ multiplex PCR, while TCRdb's copy carries only in-frame clones and drops some. Of 60,000 or so clones in the sample, more than 75% were seen once. V was shortened by 1 base and J by 5 bases, with 9 bases between the two germline ends. The CDR3 extends over 13 amino acids. Germline V lookup: CDR1 GTSNPN, CDR2 SVGIG (reference sequence). The chain links TRBV30 to TRBJ1-5, with D tentatively TRBD1 (6 bases). The sequence was collected from a human donor in a cohort sampled during active COVID-19. Sequencing was done on a sample of peripheral blood. CDR3 sequence: CAWSGAGDQPQHF. The CDR3 bases are TGTGCCTGGAGTGGGGCAGGGGATCAGCCCCAGCATTTT.